These 14 T cell receptor beta chains were all obtained from the same sample, sequenced in a study of PD-1 blockade in classical Hodgkin lymphoma. TCRdb keeps only in-frame clones here, not all; method: immunoSEQ multiplex PCR. The sample yields 10,000 to 15,000 clones, approximately 91% seen once. Exposure to brentuximab vedotin varied, and each patient had relapsed following autologous stem cell transplantation. The material sequenced was peripheral blood mononuclear cells (PBMCs), taken at baseline. The receptor source for this set is a human donor with classical Hodgkin lymphoma.

J is TRBJ1-5 and V is TRBV5-1; D call uncertain. The V gene lost 0 bases and the J gene lost 9 bases, with 10 bases spanning the gap. The CDR3 sequence is 13 residues long. CDR1 and CDR2 (germline): SGHRS, YFSETQ. The chain's CDR3 is CASSLGENRPQHF. CDR3 nucleotide sequence: TGCGCCAGCAGCTTGGGTGAAAACCGGCCCCAGCATTTT.

The chain uses TRBV5-6 and TRBJ2-3; no firm D call. V dropped 0 bases and J dropped 5 bases, with 13 bases sitting between them. The CDR3 is 15 amino acids. CDR1 and CDR2 from the germline V gene are SGHDT and YYEEEE. In DNA, the CDR3 is TGTGCCAGCAGCTTGGGGGCCGATCCGGGAGATACGCAGTATTTT. Its protein product is CASSLGADPGDTQYF.

CDR3 protein: CASSSTGTKTDTQYF. The CDR3 DNA reads as TGTGCCAGCAGTTCCACCGGGACTAAGACAGATACGCAGTATTTT. The chain has TRBV6-5 and TRBJ2-3; 7 bases line up with TRBD2. Trimming at V came to 4 bases and at J to 3 bases, leaving 7 bases not matched to a gene. Germline CDR1 reads MNHEY; CDR2 reads SVGAGI. The CDR3 covers 15 residues.

V and J are TRBV7-2 and TRBJ1-2; 7 nucleotides line up with TRBD1. CDR3 length equals 14 residues. Germline V CDR1 and CDR2: SGHTA, FQGNSA. V shed 3 bases, J shed 7 bases, and the junction held 8 bases outside the gene matches. CDR3: CASSFDRDWIGYTF. The CDR3, as DNA: TGTGCCAGCAGCTTTGACAGGGACTGGATTGGCTACACCTTC.

The V gene is TRBV10-3, the J gene TRBJ1-2; D not certain. The CDR3 is made up of 14 amino acids. V lost 2 bases to trimming and J lost 3 bases, with 10 bases between them. The V gene's germline CDR1 is ENHRY and CDR2 SYGVKD. The CDR3 DNA is TGTGCCATCAGTGAGAACCAGGATTACTATGGCTACACCTTC. Translating gives CAISENQDYYGYTF.

The chain is built from TRBV19 and TRBJ1-1; no clear D. V was trimmed by 6 bases and J by 7 bases, leaving 9 bases between them. In germline, CDR1 is LNHDA, CDR2 SQIVND (reference sequence). This CDR3 contains 11 residues. The CDR3 DNA is TGTGCCAGTAGCCATGCTATTGAAGCTTTCTTT. Protein product: CASSHAIEAFF.

The chain is built from TRBV5-1 and TRBJ2-7; 9 bases agree with TRBD1. Per germline, CDR1 SGHRS and CDR2 YFSETQ. Trimming cost V 5 bases and J 6 bases; bases outside gene matches: 15. The CDR3 spans 16 residues. The CDR3: CASSPSPGQGSFEQYF. CDR3 coding DNA: TGCGCCAGCAGTCCGAGTCCGGGACAGGGCTCGTTCGAGCAGTACTTC.

Comment on this clone: Other DNA sequences in the same sample also yield this CDR3. The V call is TRBV2, the J call TRBJ1-6; possibly TRBD1 for D (5 bases). Trimming removed 7 bases at V and 7 bases at J, with 14 bases between. This CDR3 comprises 14 residues. Germline V gene sequence: CDR1 SNHLY, CDR2 FYNNEI. CDR3 in DNA: TGTGCCAGCAAACCGGGACGTTTGAATTCACCCCTCCACTTT. Translated, it gives CASKPGRLNSPLHF. The variable domain in full, completed from reference TRBV2 and TRBJ1-6, reads EPEVTQTPSHQVTQMGQEVILRCVPISNHLYFYWYRQILGQKVEFLVSFYNNEISEKSEIFDDQFSVERPDGSNFTLKIRSTKLEDSAMYFCASKPGRLNSPLHFGNGTRLTVT.

The chain is built from TRBV4-1 and TRBJ2-7; D tentatively reads TRBD1 or TRBD2 (6 bases each). There are 15 residues in the CDR3. Trimming shortened V by 0 bases and J by 1 base, and 10 bases separated the two germline ends. Germline CDR1 MGHRA, CDR2 YSYEKL. The CDR3 DNA follows: TGCGCCAGCAGCCAAGATGGGGGGCAATCCTACGAGCAGTACTTC. This encodes CASSQDGGQSYEQYF.

The J gene is TRBJ2-7, the V gene TRBV16; D is ambiguous. Trimming pared 0 bases from V and 7 bases from J, leaving 10 bases between. This CDR3 has 13 amino acids. Germline assignment: CDR1 KGHSY and CDR2 FQNENV. CDR3 DNA: TGTGCCAGCAGCCAATCGTCCCTGGGGGAGCAGTACTTC. Residues: CASSQSSLGEQYF.

This clone appeared once. This rearrangement joins TRBV21-1 to TRBJ2-7; no check of the table's D call, TRBD1, against the DNA was made. TRBV21-1 is a known pseudogene. This CDR3 has 17 residues. In DNA, the CDR3 is TGTGCCAGCAGCAAACTGATAGGGTGTGGGACATTATACGAGCAGTACTTC. Its translation is CASSKLIGCGTLYEQYF.

The chain combines TRBV5-4 with TRBJ1-1; tentatively, D is TRBD1 (6 bases). The CDR3 consists of 14 residues. In germline, CDR1 is SGHNT, CDR2 YYREEE (reference sequence). Trimming took 7 bases from V and 4 from J, leaving 17 bases between them. The CDR3 nucleotides read TGTGCCAGCGGATCCCGCGAAGGGGGCACTGAAGCTTTCTTT. Its protein product is CASGSREGGTEAFF.

The chain combines TRBV6-4 with TRBJ1-2; 9 nucleotides line up with TRBD1. The CDR3 length is 15 residues. The J segment lost 2 bases and the V segment lost 3 bases, leaving 4 bases of the junction unmatched. From germline, CDR1 is MRHNA and CDR2 SNTAGT. The CDR3 bases are TGTGCCAGCAGTGAAGGACAGGGGACAAACTATGGCTACACCTTC. Its translation: CASSEGQGTNYGYTF.

The chain employs TRBV7-2 and TRBJ2-1; TRBD2 matches at 10 bases. The ends lost 5 bases at V and 2 bases at J; junction bases unmatched: 3. Germline CDR1 reads SGHTA; CDR2 reads FQGNSA. This CDR3 contains 15 residues. This CDR3 is CASSHTSGAYNEQFF. DNA for the CDR3: TGTGCCAGCAGCCACACTAGCGGGGCCTACAATGAGCAGTTCTTC.